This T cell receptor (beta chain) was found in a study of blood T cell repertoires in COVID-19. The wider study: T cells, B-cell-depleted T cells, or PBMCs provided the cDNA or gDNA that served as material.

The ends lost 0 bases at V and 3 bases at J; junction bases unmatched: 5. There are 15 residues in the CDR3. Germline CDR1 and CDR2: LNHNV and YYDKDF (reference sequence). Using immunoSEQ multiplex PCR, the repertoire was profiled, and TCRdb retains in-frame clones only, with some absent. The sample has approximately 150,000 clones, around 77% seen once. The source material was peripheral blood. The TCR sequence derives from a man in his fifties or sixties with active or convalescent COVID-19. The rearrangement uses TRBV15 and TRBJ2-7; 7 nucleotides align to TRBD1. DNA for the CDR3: TGTGCCACCAGCAGAGATGGGACAGCGAACTACGAGCAGTACTTC. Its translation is CATSRDGTANYEQYF.